This TCR beta chain emerged from a study of regulatory T cells in long-lasting Graves disease. Study-wide points: Among samples with persistent disease, TRBV28, TRBJ1-2 and TRBJ2-5 were favored. New patients shared over 800 public clonotypes, fewer than the 2,500 to 3,500 shared by persistent patients. Persistent Graves' patients possessed reduced TCR diversity relative to recently diagnosed ones.

Time point defined: persistent/refractory GD, antithyroid drugs over 5 years with positive TRAb. Following extraction of RNA from PBMCs, that RNA was used to make the TCR library. In its sample, this clonotype was seen many times. Its antigen is not known. Investigators prepared the TCR beta libraries by applying iRepertoire HTBI primers and Arm-PCR of CDR3 regions. TCRdb processed the multiplex PCR reads anew with MiXCR; each CDR3 protein has one entry. The data show approximately 360,000 distinct CDR3 sequences, with approximately 23% seen just once and around 30% held by the top ten. This CDR3 contains 16 residues. Germline CDR1 is SQVTM and CDR2 is ANQGSEA. The ends lost 3 bases at V and 0 bases at J; junction bases unmatched: 6.

The chain combines TRBV29-1 with TRBJ2-7; TRBD2 agrees at 12 bases. The starting material was peripheral blood mononuclear cells (PBMCs), obtained when the disease was refractory, from a patient treated with antithyroid drugs. The clonotype originates from a woman in her thirties or forties with Graves disease. This CDR3 reads CSVEIRLAGDSYEQYF. CDR3 nucleotides: TGCAGCGTTGAGATTAGACTAGCGGGAGACTCCTACGAGCAGTACTTC.